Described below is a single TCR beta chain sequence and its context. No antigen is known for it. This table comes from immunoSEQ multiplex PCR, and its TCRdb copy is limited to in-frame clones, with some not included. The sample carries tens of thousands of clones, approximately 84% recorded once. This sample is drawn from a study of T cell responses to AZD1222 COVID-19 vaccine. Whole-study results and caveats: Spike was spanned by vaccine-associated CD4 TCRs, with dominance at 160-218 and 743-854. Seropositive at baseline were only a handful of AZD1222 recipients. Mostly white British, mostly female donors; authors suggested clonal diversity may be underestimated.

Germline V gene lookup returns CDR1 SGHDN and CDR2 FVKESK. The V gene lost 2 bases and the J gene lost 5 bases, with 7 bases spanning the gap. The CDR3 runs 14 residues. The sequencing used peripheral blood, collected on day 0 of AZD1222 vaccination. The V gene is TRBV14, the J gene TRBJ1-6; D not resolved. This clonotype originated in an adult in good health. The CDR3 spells CASSQSGNNSPLHF. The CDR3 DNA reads TGTGCCAGCAGCCAATCGGGCAATAATTCACCCCTCCACTTT.